Below, one T cell receptor beta chain is given with its context. Its specificity is not known. One end of the junction does not line up with germline, which may come from a read error. The data were obtained in a study of resident and recirculating memory T cells in vitiligo. At the level of the study: The samples were homogenized without cell sorting before genomic DNA extraction.

The CDR3 runs to 17 residues. Germline V gene lookup returns CDR1 SGHNT and CDR2 YYREEE (reference sequence). No vitiligo treatment was given during the prior three months. The study's findings and limits: TCR sequences were not conserved across biopsy sites or patients. Clonality differed among vitiligo lesions, with no unique dominant clone.

This table comes from immunoSEQ multiplex PCR, and its TCRdb copy is limited to in-frame clones, with some not included. Of tens of thousands of clones listed, about 90% are singletons. Sequenced input: blood. The chain has TRBV5-4 and TRBJ2-7, with TRBD2 identical over 11 bases. This clonotype was sampled from a male donor with vitiligo. The CDR3 reads CASSQAPLAGGFYEQYF. In DNA form, the CDR3 reads TGCGCCAGCAGCCAAGCTCCCCTAGCGGGGGGATTCTACGAGCAGTACTTC.